Following are 25 T cell receptor beta chains from one sample sequenced in a study of early T cells in non-severe SARS-CoV-2 infection. A single record per CDR3 protein comes from TCRdb applying MiXCR to the 5' RACE reads. The profile shows 95,000 to 100,000 distinct CDR3 sequences, about 13% of them singletons. The sequenced material came from whole blood. The receptors here all came from an adult who was a healthcare worker with PCR-confirmed SARS-CoV-2 infection or an uninfected control (not recorded which).

This chain connects TRBV5-8 to TRBJ2-7; 12 positions agree with TRBD2. Germline CDR1 and CDR2: SGHTS and YDEGEE. The CDR3 is made up of 17 amino acids. The V segment lost 1 base and the J segment 2 bases; nucleotides outside the gene matches: 7. The CDR3 is CASSLPSGGADPYEQYF. As DNA, the CDR3 is TGTGCCAGCAGCTTGCCTAGCGGGGGGGCCGACCCCTACGAGCAGTACTTC.

This clonotype has ten or more counts. The J gene is TRBJ2-7, the V gene TRBV11-2, with D unclear. Trimming took 5 bases from V and 5 from J, leaving 19 bases between them. The germline V gene has CDR1 SGHAT and CDR2 FQNNGV. The CDR3 is 15 amino acids. DNA of the CDR3: TGTGCCAGCAGCGCTGGCGACGTCCAAGCCCACGAGCAGTACTTC. Encoded protein: CASSAGDVQAHEQYF.

The table lists this clonotype with many counts. The chain joins TRBV9 to TRBJ1-3, with TRBD1 matching over 8 bases. Trimming cost V 3 bases and J 1 base; bases outside gene matches: 3. The CDR3 runs to 15 residues. Germline-derived CDR1 and CDR2 are SGDLS and YYNGEE. The DNA for the CDR3 is TGTGCCAGCAGCGACCAGGGGGCGTCTGGAAACACCATATATTTT. This encodes CASSDQGASGNTIYF.

The V gene is TRBV4-1, the J gene TRBJ2-1, with D possibly being TRBD1 (5 bases). The germline CDR1 and CDR2 sequences are MGHRA and YSYEKL. V lost 1 base and J 3 bases, leaving 10 bases between the germline ends. CDR3 length: 15 amino acids. Here the CDR3 DNA reads TGCGCCAGCAGCCAAGGGGCGACAGTCTACAATGAGCAGTTCTTC. Protein sequence: CASSQGATVYNEQFF.

The chain couples TRBV29-1 to TRBJ1-1, with 7 bases fitting TRBD1. The CDR3 contains 13 residues. CDR1 SQVTM and CDR2 ANQGSEA come from the germline V gene. After removal of 3 bases from V and 1 base from J, the junction contained 2 bases not matched to a gene. This CDR3 reads CSVEDRRNTEAFF. The CDR3 bases are TGCAGCGTTGAGGACAGGCGGAACACTGAAGCTTTCTTT.

This clonotype has a handful of counts. The rearrangement links TRBV7-9 to TRBJ2-7, with D unclear. The CDR3 has 12 residues. Deletions cut 1 base from V and 5 bases from J, with 6 bases between. CDR1 is SEHNR, CDR2 FQNEAQ, per germline (reference sequence). CDR3: CASSLVPNEQYF. The CDR3 DNA sequence: TGTGCCAGCAGCTTAGTTCCTAACGAGCAGTACTTC.

This clonotype was detected many times. The J gene is TRBJ1-4, the V gene TRBV5-6, with 9 bases lining up with TRBD1. The CDR3 has 15 residues. V lost 0 bases to trimming and J lost 5 bases; unmatched junction nucleotides: 2. Germline values: CDR1 SGHDT, CDR2 YYEEEE. The CDR3 nucleotides read TGTGCCAGCAGCTTGGGGGGACAGGGAAATGAAAAACTGTTTTTT. Its translation is CASSLGGQGNEKLFF. The full variable domain, rest sourced from reference TRBV5-6 and TRBJ1-4, is DAGVTQSPTHLIKTRGQQVTLRCSPKSGHDTVSWYQQALGQGPQFIFQYYEEEERQRGNFPDRFSGHQFPNYSSELNVNALLLGDSALYLCASSLGGQGNEKLFFGSGTQLSVL.

This clonotype occurred many times. J is TRBJ1-1 and V is TRBV20-1, with TRBD1 identical over 7 bases. The CDR3 spans 15 residues. J lost 1 base, V lost 5 bases, and 10 bases had no gene match. In germline, CDR1 is DFQATT, CDR2 SNEGSKA (reference sequence). The CDR3 spells CSAPSTGAGNTEAFF. The CDR3 DNA reads TGCAGTGCTCCTTCTACAGGGGCGGGGAACACTGAAGCTTTCTTT.

This clonotype has a count of ten or more. J is TRBJ2-3 and V is TRBV19, with 7 positions matching TRBD1. V trimming: 5 bases; J trimming: 3 bases; junction bases outside the gene matches: 8. This CDR3 spans 15 amino acids. CDR1 and CDR2 (germline): LNHDA, SQIVND (reference sequence). The CDR3: CASSRRQTGTDTQYF. The CDR3 DNA sequence: TGTGCCAGTAGTCGGCGGCAGACAGGGACAGATACGCAGTATTTT.

This clonotype appeared a few times. The gene calls are TRBV29-1 and TRBJ1-2; 9 bases align to TRBD1. V was pared by 7 bases and J by 5 bases, with 8 bases of the junction left unmatched. The CDR3 extends over 13 amino acids. CDR1 and CDR2 from the germline V gene are SQVTM and ANQGSEA. The CDR3 DNA reads as TGCAGCGCACGACAGGGGGACGGGTATGGCTACACCTTC. This encodes CSARQGDGYGYTF.

J is TRBJ2-3 and V is TRBV28; 7 positions agree with TRBD1. V was pared by 5 bases and J by 6 bases, with 11 bases of the junction left unmatched. The CDR3 loop spans 15 amino acids. CDR1 is MDHEN, CDR2 SYDVKM, per germline. As DNA, the CDR3 is TGTGCCAGCAGTCTACAGGGGCGCGGCGGCGATACGCAGTATTTT. It is translated as CASSLQGRGGDTQYF.

This clonotype turned up a few times. This sequence joins TRBV5-1 and TRBJ2-7; 7 bases align to TRBD1. Per germline, CDR1 SGHRS and CDR2 YFSETQ. The J segment lost 5 bases and the V segment lost 6 bases, leaving 11 bases of the junction unmatched. The CDR3 loop spans 14 amino acids. Written as DNA, the CDR3 is TGCGCCAGCACACGGAGACAGGGCTCGGACGAGCAGTACTTC. Its protein product is CASTRRQGSDEQYF. Combining the CDR3 with reference TRBV5-1 and TRBJ2-7 gives the whole variable domain KAGVTQTPRYLIKTRGQQVTLSCSPISGHRSVSWYQQTPGQGLQFLFEYFSETQRNKGNFPGRFSGRQFSNSRSEMNVSTLELGDSALYLCASTRRQGSDEQYFGPGTRLTVT.

For this clonotype: This may be a read error: a much more frequent sequence differs by one nucleotide. The J gene is TRBJ2-2, the V gene TRBV11-2; D gene ambiguous. Germline V gene lookup returns CDR1 SGHAT and CDR2 FQNNGV. The CDR3 length is 15 residues. The CDR3 DNA reads TGTGTCAGCAGCTTAGTCAGTGCCCGGCGCGGGGAGCTGTTTTTT. It specifies CVSSLVSARRGELFF.

This clonotype was found many times. The rearrangement uses TRBV9 and TRBJ2-6; 7 nucleotides align to TRBD1. The V segment lost 0 bases and the J segment 0 bases; nucleotides outside the gene matches: 9. Per germline, CDR1 SGDLS and CDR2 YYNGEE. The CDR3 length is 19 residues. The CDR3 here is CASSVAQGQPFSGANVLTF. The CDR3 DNA reads as TGTGCCAGCAGCGTAGCTCAGGGACAGCCCTTCTCTGGGGCCAACGTCCTGACTTTC.

This clonotype showed up many times. CDR3 nucleotides: TGCAGTGCCCTGGGGCGAGAACCCTTAAAGGGCTACACCTTC. Protein: CSALGREPLKGYTF. The genes are TRBV20-1 and TRBJ1-2; weak D call: TRBD1 (5 bases). V lost 6 bases and J 8 bases, leaving 22 bases between the germline ends. The V gene's germline CDR1 is DFQATT and CDR2 SNEGSKA (reference sequence). This CDR3 region has 14 residues.

The V call is TRBV20-1, the J call TRBJ2-2; D uncertain. Trimming stripped 0 bases from V and 2 bases from J, with 10 bases between. Germline V gives CDR1 DFQATT, CDR2 SNEGSKA (reference sequence). The CDR3 runs to 15 residues. CDR3 in DNA: TGCAGTGCTAGAGAGTCTGGGTACAACACCGGGGAGCTGTTTTTT. Translated: CSARESGYNTGELFF.

This clonotype has just a few counts. The genes are TRBV28 and TRBJ1-5; no reliable D call. The CDR3 has 12 residues. Per germline, CDR1 MDHEN and CDR2 SYDVKM. V was shortened by 6 bases and J by 3 bases, with 6 bases between the two germline ends. This CDR3 reads CASRRNNQPQHF. In DNA form, the CDR3 reads TGTGCCAGCAGAAGAAACAATCAGCCCCAGCATTTT.

This clonotype has a count of ten or more. The rearrangement links TRBV11-2 to TRBJ2-2, with 7 bases that match TRBD1. CDR1 is SGHAT and CDR2 is FQNNGV in the germline V gene. This CDR3 is built from 14 residues. Trimming took 5 bases from V and 4 from J; bases not matched to a gene: 4. The CDR3 sequence: CASSQTGSTGELFF. The CDR3 DNA reads TGTGCCAGCAGCCAGACAGGGAGCACCGGGGAGCTGTTTTTT.

Ten or more counts support this clonotype. V usage is TRBV7-2 and J usage is TRBJ2-1; TRBD1 might be the D (5 bases). This CDR3 is built from 13 residues. V was shortened by 4 bases and J by 7 bases, with 11 bases between the two germline ends. Germline-derived CDR1 and CDR2 are SGHTA and FQGNSA. The CDR3 DNA is TGTGCCAGCAGCTCGTCAAGGGGAAATGAGCAGTTCTTC. Its translation is CASSSSRGNEQFF.

The chain links TRBV6-1 to TRBJ2-2; TRBD1 agrees at 7 bases. Trimming removed 6 bases from V and 0 bases from J; junction bases left unmatched: 7. CDR1 is MNHNS and CDR2 is SASEGT in the germline V gene. This CDR3 contains 16 residues. The CDR3 DNA sequence: TGTGCCAGCAGACAGGGGCGGCCCCCGAACACCGGGGAGCTGTTTTTT. Translated, it gives CASRQGRPPNTGELFF.

This clonotype was detected many times. V and J are TRBV13 and TRBJ2-1; 8 positions agree with TRBD2. The trim removed 2 bases at V and 5 bases at J, leaving 5 bases unmatched. Germline assignment: CDR1 PRHDT and CDR2 FYEKMQ (reference sequence). This CDR3 region has 15 residues. CDR3 nucleotides: TGTGCCAGCAGCTTAAGCAGCGGGAGTCACAATGAGCAGTTCTTC. Translation gives CASSLSSGSHNEQFF.

This clonotype was detected ten times or more. V is TRBV5-1 and J is TRBJ2-7; D is possibly TRBD1 (5 bases). This CDR3 has 14 residues. Looked up from germline, CDR1 is SGHRS and CDR2 is YFSETQ. The V end was cut by 0 bases, the J end by 5 bases, with 12 bases between. The CDR3 nucleotides read TGCGCCAGCAGCTTGGAGGCAGGGTCGGACGAGCAGTACTTC. Its translation is CASSLEAGSDEQYF.

The rearrangement uses TRBV7-2 and TRBJ2-6; D possibly matches TRBD1 or TRBD2 (5 bases each). Trimming removed 3 bases from V and 3 bases from J, with 6 bases in between. This CDR3 contains 14 residues. Germline V gene data show CDR1 as SGHTA and CDR2 as FQGNSA. CDR3: CASSLGVGANVLTF. The CDR3 DNA sequence: TGTGCCAGCAGCTTGGGGGTTGGGGCCAACGTCCTGACTTTC.

The sample holds many counts of this clonotype. This chain links TRBV4-1 with TRBJ2-7; D unresolved. The V end was cut by 0 bases, the J end by 0 bases, with 12 bases between. The CDR3 is 16 amino acids. Germline CDR1 reads MGHRA; CDR2 reads YSYEKL. Here the CDR3 DNA reads TGCGCCAGCAGCCAAGATTGGACCTATAGCTCCTACGAGCAGTACTTC. It codes for CASSQDWTYSSYEQYF.

Comment on this clonotype: A read error is possible here, since a much larger clone lies one base away. V gene TRBV12-3 or TRBV12-4 combines with J gene TRBJ2-6; no firm D call. Deletions cut 6 bases from V and 0 bases from J, with 12 bases between. The CDR3 spans 16 residues. The CDR3 sequence is CASRVGSSSGANVLTF. CDR3 coding DNA: TGTGCCAGCAGGGTAGGGTCCTCCTCTGGGGCCAACGTCCTGACTTTC.